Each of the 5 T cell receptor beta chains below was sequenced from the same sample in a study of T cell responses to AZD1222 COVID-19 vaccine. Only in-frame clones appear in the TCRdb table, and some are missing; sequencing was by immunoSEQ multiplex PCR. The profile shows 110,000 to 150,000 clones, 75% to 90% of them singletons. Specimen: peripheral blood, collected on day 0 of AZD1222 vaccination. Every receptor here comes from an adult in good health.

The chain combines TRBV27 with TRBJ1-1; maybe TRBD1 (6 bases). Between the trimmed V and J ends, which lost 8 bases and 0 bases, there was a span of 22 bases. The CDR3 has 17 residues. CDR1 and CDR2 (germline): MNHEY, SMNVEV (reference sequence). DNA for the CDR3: TGTGCCAGCCAGATTGGGGGGGCCCGGCCTATGAACACTGAAGCTTTCTTT. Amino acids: CASQIGGARPMNTEAFF.

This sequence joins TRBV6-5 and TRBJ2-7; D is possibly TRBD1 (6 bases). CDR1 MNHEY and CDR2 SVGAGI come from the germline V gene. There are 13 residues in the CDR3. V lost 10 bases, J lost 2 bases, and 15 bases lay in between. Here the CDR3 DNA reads TGTGCCACCTGGACAGTTCATCCCTACGAGCAGTACTTC. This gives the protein CATWTVHPYEQYF.

CDR3 sequence: CASSFGGHNEQFF. CDR3 coding DNA: TGTGCCAGCAGCTTCGGAGGCCACAATGAGCAGTTCTTC. This rearrangement joins TRBV5-5 to TRBJ2-1; perhaps TRBD2 as D (5 bases). The CDR3 extends over 13 amino acids. Germline CDR1 SGHKS, CDR2 YYEKEE (reference sequence). Trimming stripped 2 bases from V and 5 bases from J, with 8 bases between.

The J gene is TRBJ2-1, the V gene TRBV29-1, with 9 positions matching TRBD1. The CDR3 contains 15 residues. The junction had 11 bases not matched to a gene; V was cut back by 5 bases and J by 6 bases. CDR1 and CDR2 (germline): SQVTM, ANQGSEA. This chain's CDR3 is CSVIGTGLGLNEQFF. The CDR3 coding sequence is TGCAGCGTTATCGGGACAGGGTTAGGGCTCAATGAGCAGTTCTTC.

The chain's CDR3 is CASSYSWGEGSPLHF. CDR3 DNA sequence: TGTGCCAGCAGTTACTCTTGGGGGGAGGGTTCACCCCTCCACTTT. J is TRBJ1-6 and V is TRBV6-5; TRBD1 is a possible D gene (5 bases). This CDR3 contains 15 residues. Germline lookup yields CDR1 MNHEY and CDR2 SVGAGI. Between the trimmed V and J ends, which lost 0 bases and 9 bases, there was a span of 12 bases.